In its sample, the clone carrying this T cell receptor beta chain was seen a few times. This sample was taken from a study of blood T cell repertoires in COVID-19. About the research overall: COVID-19 samples from acute and convalescent phases originated in the United States, Italy and Spain.

Authors' methods: Nucleated cell number was recorded as an estimate derived from reference gene primer amplification. TCRdb's table, derived via immunoSEQ multiplex PCR, lists solely in-frame clones and lacks some. The V and J calls and the clone size are those of that table, but D and trimming were determined from the DNA. The sample has nearly 250,000 clones, about 83% seen once. Categorization into cohorts depended on clinical history that participants reported. The CDR3 runs to 14 residues. V lost 3 bases to trimming and J lost 0 bases, with 8 bases between them. The germline V gene encodes CDR1 SGHAT and CDR2 FQDESV (reference sequence).

The chain employs TRBV11-1 and TRBJ1-2; tentatively, D is TRBD1 (6 bases). Sequenced material: PBMCs or T cells enriched from blood (not recorded which). The receptor was derived from a woman in her forties or fifties who had recovered from COVID-19. The CDR3 spells CASSFGQSNYGYTF. In DNA, the CDR3 is TGTGCCAGCAGCTTTGGACAGTCTAACTATGGCTACACCTTC. The full variable domain, in which reference TRBV11-1 and TRBJ1-2 provide the parts outside the CDR3, is EAEVAQSPRYKITEKSQAVAFWCDPISGHATLYWYRQILGQGPELLVQFQDESVVDDSQLPKDRFSAERLKGVDSTLKIQPAELGDSAMYLCASSFGQSNYGYTFGSGTRLTVV.